A selection of T cell receptor beta chains follows, all from one sample in a study of tumor-infiltrating lymphocytes in localized non-small cell lung cancer. Here immunoSEQ multiplex PCR was the method, and the copy in TCRdb shows in-frame clones only, minus some. The data contain around 13,000 clones, 70% to 80% of them singletons. Sequencing used lung tumor tissue. These receptors came from a human donor with non-small cell lung cancer. CDR3s include the opening cysteine and the closing phenylalanine or tryptophan. Each record gives: clone size, J gene, V gene, D gene, CDR3 length, CDR3 protein. D genes are given only for firm matches. Not every row has a clone size; where given, it reads once, few, many or a size class.

clone_size: -
j_call: TRBJ1-3
v_call: TRBV5-6
d_call: -
cdr3_length: 14
cdr3_aa: CASRRMVPGNTIYF

clone_size: once
j_call: TRBJ2-7
v_call: TRBV11-2
d_call: TRBD1
cdr3_length: 14
cdr3_aa: CASRQTGVLYEQYF

clone_size: -
j_call: TRBJ2-5
v_call: TRBV5-8
d_call: -
cdr3_length: 13
cdr3_aa: CASSREYSETQYF

clone_size: -
j_call: TRBJ1-6
v_call: TRBV27
d_call: TRBD1
cdr3_length: 15
cdr3_aa: CASSPTGTGRSPLHF

clone_size: -
j_call: TRBJ2-1
v_call: TRBV19
d_call: -
cdr3_length: 12
cdr3_aa: CASSITAGIRFF

clone_size: -
j_call: TRBJ1-5
v_call: TRBV9
d_call: TRBD1
cdr3_length: 15
cdr3_aa: CASSATTGAGQPQHF

clone_size: -
j_call: TRBJ2-5
v_call: TRBV7-9
d_call: TRBD1
cdr3_length: 14
cdr3_aa: CASSLTGGQETQYF

clone_size: -
j_call: TRBJ1-3
v_call: TRBV7-8
d_call: -
cdr3_length: 16
cdr3_aa: CASSPIEFDGGNTIYF

clone_size: -
j_call: TRBJ1-2
v_call: TRBV29-1
d_call: -
cdr3_length: 14
cdr3_aa: CSVTQTGYSVGYTF

clone_size: -
j_call: TRBJ1-2
v_call: TRBV6-1
d_call: -
cdr3_length: 11
cdr3_aa: CASRGLGGYTF

clone_size: -
j_call: TRBJ2-1
v_call: TRBV2
d_call: -
cdr3_length: 14
cdr3_aa: CASITGPGMDEQFF

clone_size: few
j_call: TRBJ2-3
v_call: TRBV18
d_call: TRBD2
cdr3_length: 18
cdr3_aa: CASSPRTSGIGAPDTQYF

clone_size: once
j_call: TRBJ2-7
v_call: TRBV9
d_call: -
cdr3_length: 15
cdr3_aa: CASSALGSGVSEQYF

clone_size: few
j_call: TRBJ2-7
v_call: TRBV20-1
d_call: -
cdr3_length: 10
cdr3_aa: CSAKDYEQYF

clone_size: few
j_call: TRBJ1-1
v_call: TRBV11-2
d_call: TRBD1
cdr3_length: 14
cdr3_aa: CASSLGRGATEAFF

clone_size: few
j_call: TRBJ1-4
v_call: TRBV5-1
d_call: -
cdr3_length: 13
cdr3_aa: CASSLAGSEKLFF

clone_size: -
j_call: TRBJ1-1
v_call: TRBV4-1
d_call: TRBD1
cdr3_length: 15
cdr3_aa: CASSQDSRRQGGAFF

clone_size: -
j_call: TRBJ1-4
v_call: TRBV19
d_call: -
cdr3_length: 15
cdr3_aa: CASTPFGTDDEKLFF

clone_size: -
j_call: TRBJ1-1
v_call: TRBV28
d_call: -
cdr3_length: 19
cdr3_aa: CASSLGGMSVGRMNTEAFF

clone_size: -
j_call: TRBJ1-5
v_call: TRBV6-5
d_call: TRBD1
cdr3_length: 15
cdr3_aa: CASSQYRGSNQPQHF

clone_size: -
j_call: TRBJ1-1
v_call: TRBV10-1
d_call: -
cdr3_length: 15
cdr3_aa: CASSESRYGSTEAFF

clone_size: -
j_call: TRBJ2-5
v_call: TRBV5-6
d_call: -
cdr3_length: 16
cdr3_aa: CASSFDAKGQQETQYF

clone_size: -
j_call: TRBJ2-1
v_call: TRBV11-1
d_call: TRBD2
cdr3_length: 15
cdr3_aa: CASSFRTSAYNEQFF

clone_size: -
j_call: TRBJ1-1
v_call: TRBV29-1
d_call: -
cdr3_length: 12
cdr3_aa: CSARDGNTEAFF

clone_size: once
j_call: TRBJ2-2
v_call: TRBV29-1
d_call: -
cdr3_length: 14
cdr3_aa: CSVAPGRSTGELFF

clone_size: -
j_call: TRBJ2-6
v_call: TRBV25-1
d_call: -
cdr3_length: 16
cdr3_aa: CASSEYGGSGANVLTF

clone_size: -
j_call: TRBJ1-1
v_call: TRBV19
d_call: -
cdr3_length: 11
cdr3_aa: CSCVGGRGAFF

clone_size: once
j_call: TRBJ2-1
v_call: TRBV2
d_call: -
cdr3_length: 15
cdr3_aa: CASSELTSWPNEQFF

clone_size: once
j_call: TRBJ2-5
v_call: TRBV18
d_call: TRBD1
cdr3_length: 15
cdr3_aa: CASSPKTGAGETQYF

clone_size: -
j_call: TRBJ2-3
v_call: TRBV7-2
d_call: -
cdr3_length: 15
cdr3_aa: CASSPWASASDTQYF

clone_size: once
j_call: TRBJ2-2
v_call: TRBV6-5
d_call: -
cdr3_length: 14
cdr3_aa: CASSYSRRTGELFF

clone_size: -
j_call: TRBJ2-5
v_call: TRBV7-2
d_call: -
cdr3_length: 14
cdr3_aa: CASSLAGGPRAQYF

clone_size: once
j_call: TRBJ2-5
v_call: TRBV29-1
d_call: -
cdr3_length: 13
cdr3_aa: CSVGQQIQETQYF